The 19 T cell receptor beta chains below all came from one sample that was sequenced in a study of blood T cell repertoires in COVID-19. This table comes from immunoSEQ multiplex PCR, and its TCRdb copy is limited to in-frame clones, with some not included. Among about 200,000 clones listed, about nine tenths were seen once. What was sequenced was PBMCs or T cells enriched from blood (not recorded which). Receptors originate from a woman aged 30 to 39 with acute COVID-19.

This rearrangement joins TRBV4-3 to TRBJ2-6; D remains unclear. CDR1 is LGHNA and CDR2 is YSLEER in the germline V gene. The V and J ends lost 3 bases and 2 bases respectively, with 11 bases between them. The CDR3 has 16 amino acids. CDR3 protein: CASSQEWAPGANVLTF. DNA for the CDR3: TGCGCCAGCAGCCAGGAATGGGCGCCTGGGGCCAACGTCCTGACTTTC.

The chain couples TRBV7-2 to TRBJ1-1; TRBD1 matches at 7 bases. Losses at the gene ends were 5 bases for V and 8 bases for J; bases not matched to a gene: 11. This CDR3 spans 14 amino acids. The germline CDR1 and CDR2 sequences are SGHTA and FQGNSA. Here the CDR3 reads CASSVSRGAFEAFF. The CDR3 DNA sequence: TGTGCCAGCAGCGTGTCCAGGGGGGCTTTCGAAGCTTTCTTT. The variable domain in full, completed from reference TRBV7-2 and TRBJ1-1, reads GAGVSQSPSNKVTEKGKDVELRCDPISGHTALYWYRQSLGQGLEFLIYFQGNSAPDKSGLPSDRFSAERTGGSVSTLTIQRTQQEDSAVYLCASSVSRGAFEAFFGQGTRLTVV.

The DNA for the CDR3 is TGTGCCAGCAGTTTTATCCCCCGACAGGGGAGACACGAGCAGTACTTC. It is translated as CASSFIPRQGRHEQYF. The V gene is TRBV27, the J gene TRBJ2-7; TRBD1 matches at 8 bases. CDR3 length: 16 residues. Germline loops: CDR1 MNHEY, CDR2 SMNVEV (reference sequence). The V gene end was trimmed by 3 bases and the J gene end by 5 bases; junction bases not matched to a gene: 12.

This clone showed up just once. The rearrangement joins TRBV6-5 to TRBJ1-6, with D tentatively TRBD1 (5 bases). The V gene lost 4 bases and the J gene lost 9 bases, with 19 bases spanning the gap. Germline V lookup: CDR1 MNHEY, CDR2 SVGAGI. There are 16 residues in the CDR3. CDR3 bases: TGTGCCAGCAGTTTCGGACACGTCAGTCCAGGTTCACCCCTCCACTTT. Its protein product is CASSFGHVSPGSPLHF.

The chain recombines TRBV27 with TRBJ2-2; D is possibly TRBD2 (5 bases). The CDR3 has 14 residues. Germline CDR1 and CDR2: MNHEY and SMNVEV (reference sequence). The V and J ends lost 3 bases and 5 bases respectively, with 10 bases between them. The CDR3 DNA is TGTGCCAGCAGTTTCGGGGTCGCAACCGGGGAGCTGTTTTTT. It is translated as CASSFGVATGELFF.

Only one count was recorded for this clone. The chain combines TRBV4-1 with TRBJ2-7, with 9 bases lining up with TRBD2. V gave up 4 bases and J gave up 9 bases; unmatched junction bases: 13. The CDR3 has 15 residues. CDR1 and CDR2 from the germline V gene are MGHRA and YSYEKL. CDR3 nucleotides: TGCGCCAGCAGCCTTTCCGGGACTAGCACACTGGGGCAGTACTTC. Translation: CASSLSGTSTLGQYF.

The gene calls are TRBV29-1 and TRBJ2-7; 7 bases fit TRBD1. CDR1 and CDR2 from the germline V gene are SQVTM and ANQGSEA. This CDR3 is built from 15 residues. The J segment lost 5 bases and the V segment lost 0 bases, leaving 10 bases of the junction unmatched. The CDR3 DNA reads as TGCAGCGTTGAAGATCGAAACAGGGGACGCGACGAGCAGTACTTC. It translates to CSVEDRNRGRDEQYF.

The DNA of the CDR3 is TGTGCCAGCAGGTTAGGAGGGATTGGCTACACCTTC. Protein sequence: CASRLGGIGYTF. The chain recombines TRBV2 with TRBJ1-2; D unclear. Germline loops: CDR1 SNHLY, CDR2 FYNNEI. The CDR3 runs 12 residues. V lost 6 bases, J lost 7 bases, and 12 bases lay in between.

This chain uses TRBV11-2 with TRBJ1-1; 12 positions match TRBD1. The germline V gene encodes CDR1 SGHAT and CDR2 FQNNGV. V trimming: 2 bases; J trimming: 3 bases; junction bases outside the gene matches: 7. The CDR3 loop spans 17 amino acids. The CDR3 DNA reads as TGTGCCAGCAGCTTAATGGGACAGGGGGCAGGGTACACTGAAGCTTTCTTT. Translated, it gives CASSLMGQGAGYTEAFF.

This chain uses TRBV6-5 with TRBJ1-2, with D tentatively TRBD1 (6 bases). Germline V gives CDR1 MNHEY, CDR2 SVGAGI. V shed 8 bases and J shed 3 bases, with 16 bases lying between them. The CDR3 totals 14 residues. The CDR3 sequence is CASSSSGVDYGYTF. In DNA, the CDR3 is TGTGCCAGCTCCTCCTCAGGGGTTGACTATGGCTACACCTTC.

The rearrangement uses TRBV5-1 and TRBJ1-1, with D hard to call. Deletions cut 4 bases from V and 0 bases from J, with 10 bases between. The CDR3 runs to 14 residues. Germline V lookup: CDR1 SGHRS, CDR2 YFSETQ. This CDR3 reads CASSTATMNTEAFF. In DNA, the CDR3 is TGCGCCAGCAGCACGGCTACTATGAACACTGAAGCTTTCTTT.

The chain is built from TRBV7-9 and TRBJ1-2; tentatively, D is TRBD1 (5 bases). This CDR3 has 15 residues. With 2 bases removed from V and 7 bases from J, the gap between germline ends came to 17 bases. Germline lookup yields CDR1 SEHNR and CDR2 FQNEAQ (reference sequence). The CDR3 region has the DNA TGTGCCAGCAGCTTACTTACGGGGGATCACTCTGGCTACACCTTC. Its translation is CASSLLTGDHSGYTF.

V usage is TRBV6-6 and J usage is TRBJ1-2, with D maybe TRBD1 (5 bases). Trimming took 3 bases from V and 5 from J, leaving 16 bases between them. The CDR3 sequence is 15 residues long. CDR1 and CDR2 from the germline V gene are MNHNY and SVGAGI (reference sequence). The CDR3 nucleotides read TGTGCCAGCAGTTATTCGGGGGAGTCTGGATATGGCTACACCTTC. Translated, it gives CASSYSGESGYGYTF.

The V gene is TRBV20-1, the J gene TRBJ1-6; D gene uncertain. Deletions cut 3 bases from V and 9 bases from J, with 18 bases between. CDR1 and CDR2 (germline): DFQATT, SNEGSKA (reference sequence). The CDR3 has 15 amino acids. The CDR3 loop is CSASNSGTRGSPLHF. CDR3 in DNA: TGCAGTGCTAGTAATTCGGGAACGAGAGGTTCACCCCTCCACTTT.

This chain joins TRBV29-1 and TRBJ1-4; 7 bases are shared with TRBD1. The CDR3 contains 15 residues. Trimming took 3 bases from V and 12 from J; bases not matched to a gene: 16. Per the germline V gene, CDR1 is SQVTM and CDR2 is ANQGSEA. The CDR3 here is CSVEGGDRAVGELFF. In DNA form, the CDR3 reads TGCAGCGTTGAGGGCGGAGACAGGGCCGTTGGGGAACTGTTTTTT.

The V gene is TRBV6-1, the J gene TRBJ2-3; D is uncertain. V was shortened by 3 bases and J by 4 bases, with 8 bases between the two germline ends. Per the germline V gene, CDR1 is MNHNS and CDR2 is SASEGT. The CDR3 covers 13 residues. CDR3 sequence: CASSDSMPDTQYF. The CDR3, as DNA: TGTGCCAGCAGTGACAGTATGCCAGATACGCAGTATTTT.

The CDR3 here is CASSQNPGQYNSPLHF. In DNA form, the CDR3 reads TGTGCCAGCAGCCAAAACCCGGGACAGTATAATTCACCCCTCCACTTT. The J gene is TRBJ1-6, the V gene TRBV3-1 (or the pseudogene TRBV3-2); 7 nucleotides match TRBD1. J lost 4 bases, V lost 2 bases, and 5 bases had no gene match. This CDR3 is built from 16 residues. From germline, CDR1 is LGHDT and CDR2 YNNKEL (reference sequence).

J is TRBJ1-5 and V is TRBV23-1; 8 nucleotides line up with TRBD1. TRBV23-1 belongs to the ORF category, with a function that is uncertain. This CDR3 is built from 13 residues. Losses at the gene ends were 10 bases for V and 4 bases for J; bases not matched to a gene: 6. CDR3 DNA sequence: TGCGCCACATCAACAGGGGGTAATCAGCCCCAGCATTTT. Translated: CATSTGGNQPQHF.

The J gene is TRBJ1-1, the V gene TRBV2; 9 nucleotides match TRBD1. This CDR3 is 14 amino acids long. CDR1 is SNHLY and CDR2 is FYNNEI in the germline V gene. V shed 4 bases and J 6 bases; nucleotides not matched to a gene: 6. DNA for the CDR3: TGTGCCAGCAGTGGGGGGACAGGGCGGGCTGAAGCTTTCTTT. Residues: CASSGGTGRAEAFF.